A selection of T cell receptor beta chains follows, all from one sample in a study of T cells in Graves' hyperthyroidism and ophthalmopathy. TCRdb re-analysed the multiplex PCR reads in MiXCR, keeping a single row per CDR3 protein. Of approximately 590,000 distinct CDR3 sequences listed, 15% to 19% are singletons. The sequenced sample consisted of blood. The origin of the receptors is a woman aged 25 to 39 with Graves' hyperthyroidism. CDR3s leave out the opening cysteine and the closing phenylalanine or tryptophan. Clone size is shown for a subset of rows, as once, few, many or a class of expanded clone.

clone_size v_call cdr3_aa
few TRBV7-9 ASSFDGMTLNTEAF
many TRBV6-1 ASSRQDSNQPQH
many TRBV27 ASSPGQGLFTEAF
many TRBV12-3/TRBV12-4 ASSLKIPGVAGGPYEQY
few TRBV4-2 ASSHEAPILYNEQF
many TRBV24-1 ATSDGDTSYEQY
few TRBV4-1 ASSQVAGGHTEAF
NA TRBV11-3 ASSQEGASETQY
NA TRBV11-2 ASSTRGGVNEKLF
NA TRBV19 ASSGGTGPAANTGELF
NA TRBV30 AWDGSGAPNNYEQY
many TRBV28 ASSFPGQNTEAF
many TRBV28 ASSFPGLQRGQETQY
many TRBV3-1 ASSQEARDGNTDTQY
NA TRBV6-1 ASSETAASLYNTEAF
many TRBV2 ASRAGLNQPQH
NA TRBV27 ASSLGAHFIGSPLH
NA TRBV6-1 ASTPWRLAEGDTQY
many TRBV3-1 ASSDTTSSYNEQF
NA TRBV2 ASSGDATGEQY
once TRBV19 ASSTTVQETQY
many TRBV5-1 ASSLGAPVYYEQY
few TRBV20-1 SASLREGLGDTQY
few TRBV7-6 ASSLAPLAGANSYEQY
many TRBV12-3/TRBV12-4 ASRAHRGTEQY